These 2 T cell receptor beta chains were sequenced from one sample in a study of T cell responses to AZD1222 COVID-19 vaccine. The assay was immunoSEQ multiplex PCR, and TCRdb's table has in-frame clones only and misses some. The repertoire includes about 120,000 clones, approximately 91% of them detected once, and about 1% sits in the top ten. Sample: peripheral blood, taken 28 days after the second AZD1222 dose. The source of these receptors is an adult who received the AZD1222 COVID-19 vaccine.

V gene TRBV9 combines with J gene TRBJ1-3; perhaps TRBD1 as D (6 bases). The germline V gene has CDR1 SGDLS and CDR2 YYNGEE. V lost 3 bases to trimming and J lost 4 bases, with 11 bases between them. CDR3 length: 14 residues. The DNA for the CDR3 is TGTGCCAGCAGCGGGACAGTCCGGGGAAACACCATATATTTT. Amino acid sequence: CASSGTVRGNTIYF.

The gene calls are TRBV4-1 and TRBJ2-4; perhaps TRBD1 as D (5 bases). Trimming pared 4 bases from V and 3 bases from J, leaving 13 bases between. The CDR3 covers 15 residues. Germline V gene data show CDR1 as MGHRA and CDR2 as YSYEKL. Here the CDR3 reads CASSRLQVVKNIQYF. The DNA of the CDR3 is TGCGCCAGCAGCCGCTTACAGGTTGTCAAAAACATTCAGTACTTC.